The clone carrying this TCR beta chain was picked up many times. Its specificity is not known. CDR1 ENHRY and CDR2 SYGVKD come from the germline V gene. This CDR3 has 13 amino acids. With 5 bases removed from V and 1 base from J, the gap between germline ends came to 8 bases. The sample belongs to a study of T cells in Graves' hyperthyroidism and ophthalmopathy. The CDR3 regions of TCR beta were amplified from RNA transcripts. Primed by the HTBI set, a first-round RT-PCR was run on the TCR CDR3. TCRdb ran MiXCR on the multiplex PCR reads and lists one entry per CDR3 protein. The table includes more than 550,000 distinct CDR3 sequences, roughly 17% detected once. Study-level results: The model identified upcoming ophthalmopathy a median approximately 6.5 months ahead of onset.

Sequences were obtained from blood. The sequence was collected from a man between 45 and 60 years old with Graves' hyperthyroidism. The chain links TRBV10-3 to TRBJ1-1; D might be TRBD1 (5 bases). The CDR3 bases are TGTGCCATCAGTCAGACAGAGAACACTGAAGCTTTCTTT. It yields the protein CAISQTENTEAFF.